This record covers a single T cell receptor (beta chain). TCRdb keeps only in-frame clones here, not all; method: immunoSEQ multiplex PCR. The table lists about 96,000 clones, roughly 92% of them singletons. This sample is drawn from a study of T cell changes during pregnancy in multiple sclerosis. This CDR3 contains 14 residues. Losses at the gene ends were 3 bases for V and 6 bases for J; bases not matched to a gene: 5. Germline-derived CDR1 and CDR2 are SGHNT and YYREEE (reference sequence). The sequence derives from a female donor with multiple sclerosis, enrolled in a pregnancy study. The V and J genes are TRBV5-4 and TRBJ1-2; TRBD1 aligns across 10 bases. The sequenced sample was peripheral blood, obtained in the first trimester of pregnancy. The CDR3 here is CASSWIDRGHGYTF. In DNA form, the CDR3 reads TGTGCCAGCAGCTGGATAGACAGGGGGCATGGCTACACCTTC.